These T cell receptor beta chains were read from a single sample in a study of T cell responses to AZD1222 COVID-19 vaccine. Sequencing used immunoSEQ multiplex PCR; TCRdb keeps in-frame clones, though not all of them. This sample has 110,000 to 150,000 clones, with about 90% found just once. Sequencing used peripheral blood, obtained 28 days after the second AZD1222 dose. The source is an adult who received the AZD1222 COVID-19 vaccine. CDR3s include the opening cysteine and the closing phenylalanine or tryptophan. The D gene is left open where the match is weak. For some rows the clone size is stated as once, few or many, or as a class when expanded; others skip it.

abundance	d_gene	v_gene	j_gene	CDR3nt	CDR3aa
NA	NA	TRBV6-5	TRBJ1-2	TGTGCCAGCAGACCTACAGGACCCGGCCCCTATGGCTACACCTTC	CASRPTGPGPYGYTF
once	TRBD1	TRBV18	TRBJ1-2	TGTGCCAGCTCACTTCCCAGGGGGCTGGGCTATGGCTACACCTTC	CASSLPRGLGYGYTF
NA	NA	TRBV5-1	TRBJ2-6	TGCGCCAGCAGCTTGGTAGGGACAGGGGCCAACGTCCTGACTTTC	CASSLVGTGANVLTF
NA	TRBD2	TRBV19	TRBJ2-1	TGTGCCAGTAGCACTGGGACTAGCGGCTACAATGAGCAGTTCTTC	CASSTGTSGYNEQFF
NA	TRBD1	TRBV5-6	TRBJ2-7	TGTGCCAGCAGCTACCGTGGAACAGGGGCCCACTCCTACGAGCAGTACTTC	CASSYRGTGAHSYEQYF
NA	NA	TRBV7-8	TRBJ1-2	TGTGCCAGCAGCTTAAGTATGGGCAATGGCTACACCTTC	CASSLSMGNGYTF
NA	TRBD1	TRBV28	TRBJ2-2	TGTGCCAGCAGTTATACCGGGACAGGGGGCACCGGGGAGCTGTTTTTT	CASSYTGTGGTGELFF
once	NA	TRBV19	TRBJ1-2	TGTGCCAGTACGGTGGGGGGGACTAACTATGGCTACACCTTC	CASTVGGTNYGYTF
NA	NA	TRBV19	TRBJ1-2	TGTGCCAGTGGCGATCGACAGGCCCCAGGCTATGGCTACACCTTC	CASGDRQAPGYGYTF
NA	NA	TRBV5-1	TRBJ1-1	TGCGCCAGCAGCCAGTCCGGGAACGGCTACACTGAAGCTTTCTTT	CASSQSGNGYTEAFF
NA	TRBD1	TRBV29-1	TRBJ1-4	TGCAGCGGGGGACAGGGGCCTCTGGAAAAACTGTTTTTT	CSGGQGPLEKLFF
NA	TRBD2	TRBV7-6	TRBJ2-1	TGTGCCAGCAGCCCCTGGGGGGGAACCCAAGACAATGAGCAGTTCTTC	CASSPWGGTQDNEQFF
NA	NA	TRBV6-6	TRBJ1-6	TGTGCCAGCAGCTTTAAGCACGGTCACCTCCACTTT	CASSFKHGHLHF
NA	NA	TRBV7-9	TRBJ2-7	TGTGCCAGCATCGCCCTCCGCGGGCTTCACTACGAGCAGTACTTC	CASIALRGLHYEQYF
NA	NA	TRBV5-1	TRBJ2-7	TGCGCCAGCAGCACTCTGAATGGTGGTCGGCCCGAGCAGTACTTC	CASSTLNGGRPEQYF
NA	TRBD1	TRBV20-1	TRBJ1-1	TGCATGGGGACAGCGAACACTGAAGCTTTCTTT	CMGTANTEAFF
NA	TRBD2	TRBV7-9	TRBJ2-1	TGTGCCAGCAGCCAGCCGGGACTAGCGGGAGCCCATGAGCAGTTCTTC	CASSQPGLAGAHEQFF
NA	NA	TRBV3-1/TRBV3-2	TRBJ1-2	TGTGCCAGCAGCCAGAGTTTCTATGGCTACACCTTC	CASSQSFYGYTF
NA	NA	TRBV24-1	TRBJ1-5	TGTGCCACCAGTGATGGGACCACGGGAAATCAGCCCCAGCATTTT	CATSDGTTGNQPQHF
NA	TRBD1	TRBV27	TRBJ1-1	TGTGCCAGCAGTGGACAGGGGGCGGGTACTGAAGCTTTCTTT	CASSGQGAGTEAFF
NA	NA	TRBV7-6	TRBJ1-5	TGTGCCAGCAGCTTAGCGGTGGGGTCCCCAAGCAATCAGCCCCAGCATTTT	CASSLAVGSPSNQPQHF
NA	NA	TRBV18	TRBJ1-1	TGTGCCAGCTCACCACAAAAAATAAGGACAGATGAAGCTTTCTTT	CASSPQKIRTDEAFF
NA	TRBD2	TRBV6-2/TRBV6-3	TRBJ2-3	TGTGCCAGCAGTTATACGGCTAGCGGGGACAAGAGGGATACGCAGTATTTT	CASSYTASGDKRDTQYF
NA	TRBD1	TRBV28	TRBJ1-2	TGTGCCAGCAGTCCCCACGGGACAGGGGGGAACTATGGCTACACCTTC	CASSPHGTGGNYGYTF
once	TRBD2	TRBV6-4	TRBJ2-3	TGTGCCAGCAGTTTAGGTAGCGGGAGCACAGATACGCAGTATTTT	CASSLGSGSTDTQYF
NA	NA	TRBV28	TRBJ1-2	TGTGCCAGCAGACCGGGGGGCCTTACCAGCTACACCTTC	CASRPGGLTSYTF
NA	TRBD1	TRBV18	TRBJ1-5	TGTGCCAGCTCACCGGGACAGAGCAATCAGCCCCAGCATTTT	CASSPGQSNQPQHF
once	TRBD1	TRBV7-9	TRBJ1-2	TGTGCCAGCAGTCTGGACAGGGGGGATGGCTACACCTTC	CASSLDRGDGYTF
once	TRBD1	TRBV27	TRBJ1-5	TGTGCCAGCAGTTTATCAGGACAGGGCACTCAGCCCCAGCATTTT	CASSLSGQGTQPQHF
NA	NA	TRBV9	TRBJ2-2	TGTGCCAGCAGCGCAAACCTCATCCGGAACACCGGGGAGCTGTTTTTT	CASSANLIRNTGELFF
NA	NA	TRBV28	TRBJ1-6	TGTGCCAGCAGTGTTCCGGGACAACCGAGCTCCTATAATTCACCCCTCCACTTT	CASSVPGQPSSYNSPLHF
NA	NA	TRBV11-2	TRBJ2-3	TGTGCCAGCAGCTTAGCCGGGAGGGGGCTGACAGATACGCAGTATTTT	CASSLAGRGLTDTQYF
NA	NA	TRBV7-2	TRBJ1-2	TGTGCCAGCAGCTTAGGGGTTTCTGACTATGGCTACACCTTC	CASSLGVSDYGYTF
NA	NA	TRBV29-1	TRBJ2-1	TGCAGCGTTCGGCTGGGCTACAATGAGCAGTTCTTC	CSVRLGYNEQFF
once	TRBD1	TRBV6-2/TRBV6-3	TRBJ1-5	TGTGCCAGCAGTGGCCAGGGGGGACAGCCCCAGCATTTT	CASSGQGGQPQHF
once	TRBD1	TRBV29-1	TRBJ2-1	TGCAGCGGCGGACAGGGGAGCTCCTACAATGAGCAGTTCTTC	CSGGQGSSYNEQFF
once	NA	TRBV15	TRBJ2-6	TGTGCCACCCGATCTGGGGCCAACGTCCTGACTTTC	CATRSGANVLTF
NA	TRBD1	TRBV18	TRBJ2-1	TGTGCCAGCTCACCACCGAATGGGGACAGGGCTTGGGATGAGCAGTTCTTC	CASSPPNGDRAWDEQFF
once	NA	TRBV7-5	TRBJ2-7	TGTGCCAGAAGCCCGGGGGGCGCATCCTACGAGCAGTACTTC	CARSPGGASYEQYF
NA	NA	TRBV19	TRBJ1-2	TGTGCCAGTAGTATGGCCGGCAACTATGGCTACACCTTC	CASSMAGNYGYTF
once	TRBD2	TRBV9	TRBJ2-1	TGTGCCAGCAGCGACCATATAAGCGGGACCCTATACAATGAGCAGTTCTTC	CASSDHISGTLYNEQFF
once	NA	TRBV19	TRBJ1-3	TGTGCCAGTAGTATGCGGGACCAATCTGGAAACACCATATATTTT	CASSMRDQSGNTIYF
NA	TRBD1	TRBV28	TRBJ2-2	TGTGCCAGCAGTTTAGCCGGGACAGGGTCCACCGGGGAGCTGTTTTTT	CASSLAGTGSTGELFF
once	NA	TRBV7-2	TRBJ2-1	TGTGCCAGCAGCTTAGTCTATACAGCTAACAATGAGCAGTTCTTC	CASSLVYTANNEQFF
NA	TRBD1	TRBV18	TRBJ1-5	TGTGCCAGCTCGCCGACAGGGGTGGGGGATCAGCCCCAGCATTTT	CASSPTGVGDQPQHF
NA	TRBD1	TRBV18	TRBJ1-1	TGTGCCAGCTCACCTTACAGGGGTCCGAACACTGAAGCTTTCTTT	CASSPYRGPNTEAFF
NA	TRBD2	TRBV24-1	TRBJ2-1	TGTGCCACCAGTGATTTGGCTAGCGGGAGTGTCAATGAGCAGTTCTTC	CATSDLASGSVNEQFF
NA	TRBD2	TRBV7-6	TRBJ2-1	TGTGCCAGCAGCTTAGGAGGCGGGAGGGCACTTAATGAGCAGTTCTTC	CASSLGGGRALNEQFF
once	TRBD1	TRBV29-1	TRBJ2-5	TGCAGCGTTGAGAATAACAGGGGTGAGACCCAGTACTTC	CSVENNRGETQYF
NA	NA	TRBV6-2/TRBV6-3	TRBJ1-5	TGTGCCAGCAGTTACATACAGGTAGCAAATCAGCCCCAGCATTTT	CASSYIQVANQPQHF
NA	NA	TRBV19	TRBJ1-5	TGTGCCAGTAGTATAAAGCGGACCCAGCCCCAGCATTTT	CASSIKRTQPQHF
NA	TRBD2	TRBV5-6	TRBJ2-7	TGTGCCAGCACCCCTCTAGCGGGAGGCGACGAGCAGTACTTC	CASTPLAGGDEQYF
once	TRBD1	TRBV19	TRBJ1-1	TGTGCCAGTAGGACACCCATGACAGGGGGTATAACTGAAGCTTTCTTT	CASRTPMTGGITEAFF
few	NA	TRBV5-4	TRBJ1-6	TGTGCCAGCAGCACTGGACAGCACTCCTATAATTCACCCCTCCACTTT	CASSTGQHSYNSPLHF
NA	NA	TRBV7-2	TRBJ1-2	TGTGCCAGCAGCGGGGGAGGGAACTATGGCTACACCTTC	CASSGGGNYGYTF
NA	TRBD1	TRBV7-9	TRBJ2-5	TGTGCCAGCAGCTTAGGAACAGGGGGAAAGACCCAGTACTTC	CASSLGTGGKTQYF
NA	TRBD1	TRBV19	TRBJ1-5	TGTGCCAGTAGTGGCCCAGGGGGCAGGCAGCCCCAGCATTTT	CASSGPGGRQPQHF
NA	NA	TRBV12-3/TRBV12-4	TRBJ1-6	TGTGCCAGCAGTTTGTGGGGCCCACCCCTCCACTTT	CASSLWGPPLHF